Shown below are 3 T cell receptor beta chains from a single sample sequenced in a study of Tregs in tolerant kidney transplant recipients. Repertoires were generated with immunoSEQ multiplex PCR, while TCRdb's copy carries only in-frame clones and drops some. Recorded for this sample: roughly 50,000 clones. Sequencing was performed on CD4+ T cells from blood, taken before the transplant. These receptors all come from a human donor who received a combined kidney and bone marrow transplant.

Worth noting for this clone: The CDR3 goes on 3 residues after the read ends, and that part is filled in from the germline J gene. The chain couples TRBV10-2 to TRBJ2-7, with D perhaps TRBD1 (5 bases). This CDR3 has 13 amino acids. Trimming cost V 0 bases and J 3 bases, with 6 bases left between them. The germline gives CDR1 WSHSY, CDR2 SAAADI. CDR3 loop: CASSESDNYEQYF. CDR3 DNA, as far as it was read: TGCGCCAGCAGTGAGTCGGACAACTACGAG.

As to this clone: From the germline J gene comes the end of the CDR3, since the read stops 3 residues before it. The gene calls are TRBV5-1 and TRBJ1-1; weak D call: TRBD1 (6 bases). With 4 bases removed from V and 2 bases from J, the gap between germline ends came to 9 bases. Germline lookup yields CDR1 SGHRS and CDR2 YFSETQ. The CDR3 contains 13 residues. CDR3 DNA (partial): TGCGCCAGCAGCCTGACAGGCAACACTGAA. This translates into CASSLTGNTE. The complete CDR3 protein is CASSLTGNTEAFF.

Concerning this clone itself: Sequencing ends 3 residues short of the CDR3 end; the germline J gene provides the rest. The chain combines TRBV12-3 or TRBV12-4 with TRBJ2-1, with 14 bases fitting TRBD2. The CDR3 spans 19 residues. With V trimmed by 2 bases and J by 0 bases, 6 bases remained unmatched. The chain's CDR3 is CASSLRTSGRISSYNEQFF. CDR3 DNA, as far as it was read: TGTGCCAGCAGTTTACGGACTAGCGGGAGGATTAGCTCCTACAATGAG.